This T cell receptor beta chain comes out of a study of blood T cell repertoires in COVID-19 (dated by TCRdb to about 2020). In terms of the full investigation: Samples covering the acute and convalescent phases of COVID-19 were provided by collaborators in the United States, Italy and Spain. The prospective study material was composed of cDNA or gDNA derived from T cells, B-cell-depleted T cells, or PBMCs. Deeply sampled blood TCRbeta repertoires from subjects exposed to, actively infected with, or recovered from COVID-19 were included in the dataset. The repertoires were released in a freely available public database intended as a resource for research on the immune response to SARS-CoV-2. The samples were drawn from two sources: the first 160 participants of the ongoing ImmuneRACE study, and 1,254 subjects contributed by 6 global collaborators. Nearly every sample came with metadata listing a de-identified subject ID, COVID-19 status, age in years and sex. Where available, HLA class I and class II types were obtained from metadata supplied by the sample provider rather than from assay-based typing. Paper-wide results and their limitations: The quantity of clinical and demographic metadata differed by source and by participant and was supplied without curation.

TCRbeta CDR3 regions were amplified from genomic DNA using the immunoSEQ Assay, a bias-controlled multiplex PCR. In the authors' own workflow: The number of nucleated cells in each sample was estimated from the amplification of reference gene primers within the assay. To quantify the absolute abundance of each unique TCRbeta CDR3 rearrangement, sequence reads were collapsed and filtered. For each sample, productive Simpson clonality was calculated as the square root of Simpson's diversity index across productive rearrangements. Imported from immuneACCESS, the table was reduced by TCRdb to in-frame sequences with V and J called. These copies leave out some clones; in studies compared against another copy, an unresolved V gene accounts for under half, and the cause of the remainder is not known. The DNA gave D and trimming, while V, J and clone size come from that table. This sample is represented by some 350,000 clones; about 90% of them were singletons. 2.5% to 3% of the sample is taken by the ten largest.

The germline V gene sets CDR1 to SGDLS and CDR2 to YYNGEE. The V and J ends are trimmed by 4 bases and 6 bases, leaving 13 bases between them. Including the terminal cysteine and phenylalanine, the CDR3 comprises 13 residues. Only the CDR3 region is kept as DNA, spanning 39 bases read in frame from base 1. Participants in the prospective study were aged about 18 to 89 years, lived in 20 to 25 United States geographic areas, and enrolled through a virtual design. In the prospective study, participants were assigned to cohorts based on the clinical history participants reported in a screening survey and a study questionnaire. ImmuneRACE Cohort 3 recovered participants were defined by two consecutive negative NP/OP PCR tests, healthcare professional clearance, or symptom resolution. Each participant in the prospective study had whole blood, serum and a nasopharyngeal or oropharyngeal swab collected by mobile phlebotomists. Over a roughly 2-month period, participants in the prospective study had the option of providing additional blood draws and questionnaires. Blood samples from the prospective study were shipped frozen or at room temperature prior to DNA extraction.

A word on this clone: Its antigen specificity is not known. Per-base qualities were not stored, and no clone one base away is much larger.

The chain is made from TRBV9 and TRBJ1-2, with the D gene not clear enough to name. The clonotype was recovered from a woman under 40 who had recovered from COVID-19. Sequenced sample: PBMCs or T cells enriched from blood (not recorded which). The nucleotide sequence reads TGTGCCAGCAGCCCCCGCTGGGCCGATGGCTACACCTTC. This yields the protein CASSPRWADGYTF.